The 6 T cell receptor beta chains presented below share a single source sample, sequenced in a study of T cell repertoires in cytomegalovirus infection. For these TCRs, the target antigens are not known. Each CDR3 protein gets one entry after TCRdb re-called the reads with MiXCR. The sample carries around 430,000 distinct CDR3 sequences, under 55% recorded once. The sample here was cultured PBMCs, taken from culture after CMV antigen stimulation. The source is a human donor in good health (CMV status not recorded). Some clones in this sample may be carry-over from other donors' samples.

The rearrangement uses TRBV7-3 and TRBJ2-7; 7 bases match TRBD2. Germline assignment: CDR1 SGHTA and CDR2 FQGTGA. V was pared by 5 bases and J by 3 bases, with 10 bases of the junction left unmatched. The CDR3 extends over 15 amino acids. The DNA of the CDR3 is TGTGCCAGCAGCCCTAGCGGCGGCCGGGTCTACGAGCAGTACTTC. Protein: CASSPSGGRVYEQYF.

This clonotype was counted ten times or more. This chain links TRBV7-8 with TRBJ1-1; weak D call: TRBD1 (6 bases). In germline, CDR1 is SGHVS, CDR2 FQNEAQ. V lost 5 bases and J 3 bases, leaving 10 bases between the germline ends. This CDR3 region has 13 residues. The CDR3 bases are TGTGCCAGCAGCCTAGGACAGTACACTGAAGCTTTCTTT. It specifies CASSLGQYTEAFF.

A single count supports this clonotype. CDR3 DNA sequence: TGTGCCAGTAGTATAACCGGGACAGGGTGGTCCTACAATGAGCAGTTCTTC. Encoded protein: CASSITGTGWSYNEQFF. This rearrangement joins TRBV19 to TRBJ2-1, with TRBD1 identical over 9 bases. The CDR3 runs 17 residues. V lost 2 bases, J lost 1 base, and 6 bases stayed unmatched. The germline CDR1 and CDR2 sequences are LNHDA and SQIVND (reference sequence).

The CDR3 DNA reads TGTACCAGCAGCCTAAGCGGGAGGGGCACAGATACGCAGTATTTT. This encodes CTSSLSGRGTDTQYF. This sequence joins TRBV7-2 and TRBJ2-3, with 10 bases identical to TRBD2. The CDR3 length is 15 residues. The V gene's germline CDR1 is SGHTA and CDR2 FQGNSA. V gave up 5 bases and J gave up 1 base; unmatched junction bases: 3.

The V gene is TRBV7-2, the J gene TRBJ1-5; D may be TRBD1 (5 bases). Trimming stripped 5 bases from V and 4 bases from J, with 21 bases between. Germline V gene data show CDR1 as SGHTA and CDR2 as FQGNSA. The CDR3 totals 17 residues. The CDR3: CASSGGGGLERNQPQHF. Here the CDR3 DNA reads TGTGCCAGCAGCGGGGGGGGGGGGTTAGAAAGGAATCAGCCCCAGCATTTT.

CDR3 bases: TGTGCCAGTAGTAAAGGGCAGGGGACCTACAATGAGCAGTTCTTC. Translating gives CASSKGQGTYNEQFF. The chain links TRBV19 to TRBJ2-1; a weak D match, TRBD1 (6 bases). This CDR3 spans 15 amino acids. Trimming removed 4 bases at V and 2 bases at J, with 12 bases between. The germline V gene has CDR1 LNHDA and CDR2 SQIVND (reference sequence). The whole variable domain, remainder taken from reference TRBV19 and TRBJ2-1, is DGGITQSPKYLFRKEGQNVTLSCEQNLNHDAMYWYRQDPGQGLRLIYYSQIVNDFQKGDIAEGYSVSREKKESFPLTVTSAQKNPTAFYLCASSKGQGTYNEQFFGPGTRLTVL.